The 4 T cell receptor beta chains listed next were all sequenced from one sample in a study of shared clonotypes between healthy human individuals. Naive CD8 cells were CD45RO-negative, positively selected for CCR7, excluding terminally differentiated effector memory CD45RA+ cells. The protocol was immunoSEQ multiplex PCR, while the TCRdb copy is restricted to in-frame clones and leaves out a portion. The sample shows some 2,000,000 clones, roughly 95% of them seen only once. Sequences were obtained from naive CD8+ T cells sorted from blood. The source of these receptors is a young man in good health.

The chain couples TRBV7-3 to TRBJ1-6; 8 nucleotides align to TRBD1. The V segment lost 8 bases and the J segment 10 bases; nucleotides outside the gene matches: 10. Germline CDR1 is SGHTA and CDR2 is FQGTGA. This CDR3 spans 14 amino acids. The CDR3 DNA follows: TGTGCCAGCTCCTCCGGGACAGGATCCTCACCCCTCCACTTT. Its protein is CASSSGTGSSPLHF.

The chain employs TRBV10-3 and TRBJ2-2; 11 nucleotides agree with TRBD2. The CDR3 has 17 residues. After removal of 4 bases from V and 1 base from J, the junction contained 5 bases not matched to a gene. Germline values: CDR1 ENHRY, CDR2 SYGVKD. This CDR3 reads CAISALAGEMNTGELFF. The DNA of the CDR3 is TGTGCCATCAGTGCACTAGCGGGGGAAATGAACACCGGGGAGCTGTTTTTT.

The CDR3 loop is CASSVMGGAGYTF. The DNA for the CDR3 is TGTGCCAGCAGCGTAATGGGCGGGGCTGGCTACACCTTC. The gene calls are TRBV5-8 and TRBJ1-2; D possibly corresponds to TRBD1 (5 bases). The ends were cut back, 4 bases at V and 7 bases at J, with 14 bases in the middle. From germline, CDR1 is SGHTS and CDR2 YDEGEE. The CDR3 runs 13 residues.

The V gene is TRBV7-3, the J gene TRBJ2-1; 7 nucleotides line up with TRBD2. Germline V gene sequence: CDR1 SGHTA, CDR2 FQGTGA. V shed 5 bases and J 1 base; nucleotides not matched to a gene: 8. This CDR3 is 16 amino acids long. The CDR3 DNA reads as TGTGCCAGCAGCCCCCTGGGCGGGGGTTCCTACAATGAGCAGTTCTTC. Translation gives CASSPLGGGSYNEQFF. Supplemented by reference TRBV7-3 and TRBJ2-1, the full variable domain reads GAGVSQTPSNKVTEKGKYVELRCDPISGHTALYWYRQSLGQGPEFLIYFQGTGAADDSGLPNDRFFAVRPEGSVSTLKIQRTERGDSAVYLCASSPLGGGSYNEQFFGPGTRLTVL.